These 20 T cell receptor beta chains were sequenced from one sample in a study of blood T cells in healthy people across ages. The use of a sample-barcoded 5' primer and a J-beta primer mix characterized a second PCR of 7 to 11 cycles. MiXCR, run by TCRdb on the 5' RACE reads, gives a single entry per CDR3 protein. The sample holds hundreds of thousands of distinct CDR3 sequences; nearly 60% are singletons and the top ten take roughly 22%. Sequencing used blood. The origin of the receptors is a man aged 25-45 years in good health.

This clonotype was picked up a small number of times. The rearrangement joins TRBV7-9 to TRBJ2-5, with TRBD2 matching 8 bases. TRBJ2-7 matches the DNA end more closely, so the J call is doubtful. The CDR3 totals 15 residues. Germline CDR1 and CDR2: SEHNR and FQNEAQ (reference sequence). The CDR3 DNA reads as TGTGCCAGCCAACGATCAAGCGGGAGTATATACGAGCAGTACTTC. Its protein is CASQRSSGSIYEQYF.

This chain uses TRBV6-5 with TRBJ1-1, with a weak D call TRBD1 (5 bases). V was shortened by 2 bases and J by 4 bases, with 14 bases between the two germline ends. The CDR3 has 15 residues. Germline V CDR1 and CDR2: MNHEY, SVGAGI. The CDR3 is CASSYRGGGGTEAFF. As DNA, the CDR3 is TGTGCCAGCAGTTACCGGGGCGGGGGTGGCACTGAAGCTTTCTTT.

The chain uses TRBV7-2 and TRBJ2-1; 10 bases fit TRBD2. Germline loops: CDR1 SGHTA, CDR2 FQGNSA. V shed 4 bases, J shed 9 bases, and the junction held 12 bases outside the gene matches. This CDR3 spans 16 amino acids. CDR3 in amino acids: CASSSGLALFVGEQFF. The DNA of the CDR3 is TGTGCCAGCAGCTCGGGACTAGCGCTTTTTGTGGGTGAGCAGTTCTTC.

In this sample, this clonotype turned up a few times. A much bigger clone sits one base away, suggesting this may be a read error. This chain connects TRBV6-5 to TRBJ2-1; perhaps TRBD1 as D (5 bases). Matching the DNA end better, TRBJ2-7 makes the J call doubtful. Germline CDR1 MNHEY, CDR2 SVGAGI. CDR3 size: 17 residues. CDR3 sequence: CASSYSIGDSAYNEQYF. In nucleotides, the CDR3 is TGTGCCAGCAGTTACTCGATAGGGGATTCCGCTTACAATGAGCAGTACTTC.

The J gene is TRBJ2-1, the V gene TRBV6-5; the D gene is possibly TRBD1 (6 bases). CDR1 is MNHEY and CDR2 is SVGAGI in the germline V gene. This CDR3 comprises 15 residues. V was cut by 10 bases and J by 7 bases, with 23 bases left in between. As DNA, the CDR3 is TGTGCCACCAGGGGCGCAGGTAGGATAGGGAATGAGCAGTTCTTC. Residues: CATRGAGRIGNEQFF.

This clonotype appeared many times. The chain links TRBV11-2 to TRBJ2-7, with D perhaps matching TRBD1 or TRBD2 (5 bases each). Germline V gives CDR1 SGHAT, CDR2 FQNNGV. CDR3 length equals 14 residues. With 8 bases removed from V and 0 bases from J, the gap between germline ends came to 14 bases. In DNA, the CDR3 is TGTGCCAGCGCCCCCGGGACGGCCTCCTACGAGCAGTACTTC. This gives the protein CASAPGTASYEQYF. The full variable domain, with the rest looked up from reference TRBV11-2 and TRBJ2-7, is EAGVAQSPRYKIIEKRQSVAFWCNPISGHATLYWYQQILGQGPKLLIQFQNNGVVDDSQLPKDRFSAERLKGVDSTLKIQPAKLEDSAVYLCASAPGTASYEQYFGPGTRLTVT.

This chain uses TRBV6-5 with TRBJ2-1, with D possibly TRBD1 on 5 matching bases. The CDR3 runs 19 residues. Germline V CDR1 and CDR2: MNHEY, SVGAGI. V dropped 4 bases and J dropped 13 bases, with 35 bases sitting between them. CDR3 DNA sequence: TGTGCCAGCAGTTTCGGTACAGGACCTAATGAAAACCCCGAAGAGACCCAGTTCTTC. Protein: CASSFGTGPNENPEETQFF.

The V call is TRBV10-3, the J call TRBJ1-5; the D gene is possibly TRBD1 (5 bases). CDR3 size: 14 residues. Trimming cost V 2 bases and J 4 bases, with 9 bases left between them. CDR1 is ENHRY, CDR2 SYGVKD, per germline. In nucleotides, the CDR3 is TGTGCCATCAGTGAGGGGGCAGGGAATCAGCCCCAGCATTTT. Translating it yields CAISEGAGNQPQHF.

CDR3 loop: CASSPQSRMPNEKLFF. In nucleotides, the CDR3 is TGTGCCAGCAGCCCACAGAGTCGTATGCCCAATGAAAAACTGTTTTTT. The chain has TRBV7-2 and TRBJ1-4; no clear D gene. Germline lookup yields CDR1 SGHTA and CDR2 FQGNSA. Trimming removed 5 bases from V and 5 bases from J, with 18 bases in between. This CDR3 contains 16 residues.

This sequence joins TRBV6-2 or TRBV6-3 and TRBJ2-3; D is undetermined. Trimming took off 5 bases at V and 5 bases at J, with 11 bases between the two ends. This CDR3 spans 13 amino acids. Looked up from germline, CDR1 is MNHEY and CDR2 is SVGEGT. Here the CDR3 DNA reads TGTGCCAGCAGTGTCCTATGGGGAGATACGCAGTATTTT. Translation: CASSVLWGDTQYF.

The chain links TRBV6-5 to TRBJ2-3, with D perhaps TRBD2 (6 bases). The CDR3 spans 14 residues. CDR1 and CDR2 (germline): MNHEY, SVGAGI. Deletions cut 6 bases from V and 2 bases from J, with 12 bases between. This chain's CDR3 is CASRASVLTDTQYF. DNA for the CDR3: TGTGCCAGCAGGGCTAGCGTACTCACAGATACGCAGTATTTT.

CDR3 sequence: CASSVLTGEKLFF. In DNA form, the CDR3 reads TGTGCCAGCAGCGTACTGACAGGCGAAAAACTGTTTTTT. J is TRBJ1-4 and V is TRBV7-2; a possible D gene is TRBD1 (6 bases). Germline V gene lookup returns CDR1 SGHTA and CDR2 FQGNSA. V lost 5 bases, J lost 8 bases, and 12 bases lay in between. The CDR3 has 13 residues. Filled out from reference TRBV7-2 and TRBJ1-4, the complete variable domain reads GAGVSQSPSNKVTEKGKDVELRCDPISGHTALYWYRQSLGQGLEFLIYFQGNSAPDKSGLPSDRFSAERTGGSVSTLTIQRTQQEDSAVYLCASSVLTGEKLFFGSGTQLSVL.

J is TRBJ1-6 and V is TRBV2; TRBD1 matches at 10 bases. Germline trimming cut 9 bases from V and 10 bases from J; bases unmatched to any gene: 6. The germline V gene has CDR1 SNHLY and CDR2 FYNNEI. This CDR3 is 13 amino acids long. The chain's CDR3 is CARGQGSVSPLHF. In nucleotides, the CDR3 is TGTGCCAGGGGACAGGGGTCGGTCTCACCCCTCCACTTT.

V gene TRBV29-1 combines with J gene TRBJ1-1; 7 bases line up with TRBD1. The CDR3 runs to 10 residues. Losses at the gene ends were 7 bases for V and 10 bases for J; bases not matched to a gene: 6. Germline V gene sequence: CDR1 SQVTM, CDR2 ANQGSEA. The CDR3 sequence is CSASTGVAFF. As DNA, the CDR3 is TGCAGCGCCTCCACAGGGGTAGCTTTCTTT.

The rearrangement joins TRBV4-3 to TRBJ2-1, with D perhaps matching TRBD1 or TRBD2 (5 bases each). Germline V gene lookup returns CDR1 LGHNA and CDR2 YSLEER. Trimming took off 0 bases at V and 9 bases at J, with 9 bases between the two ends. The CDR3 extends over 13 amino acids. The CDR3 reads CASSQEYGAEQFF. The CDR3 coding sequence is TGCGCCAGCAGCCAAGAGTACGGGGCTGAGCAGTTCTTC.

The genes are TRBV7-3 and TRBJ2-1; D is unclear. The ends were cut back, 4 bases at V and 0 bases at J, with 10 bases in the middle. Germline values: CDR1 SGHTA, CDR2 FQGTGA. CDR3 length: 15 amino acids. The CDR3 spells CASSSASGSYNEQFF. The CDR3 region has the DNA TGTGCCAGCAGCTCCGCTTCGGGCTCCTACAATGAGCAGTTCTTC. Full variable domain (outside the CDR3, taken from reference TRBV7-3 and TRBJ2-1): GAGVSQTPSNKVTEKGKYVELRCDPISGHTALYWYRQSLGQGPEFLIYFQGTGAADDSGLPNDRFFAVRPEGSVSTLKIQRTERGDSAVYLCASSSASGSYNEQFFGPGTRLTVL.

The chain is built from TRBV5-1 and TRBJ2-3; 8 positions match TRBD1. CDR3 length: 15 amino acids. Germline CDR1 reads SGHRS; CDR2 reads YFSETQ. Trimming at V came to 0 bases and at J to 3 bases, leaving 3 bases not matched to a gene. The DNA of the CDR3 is TGCGCCAGCAGCTTGGTCCAGGGGGCGACAGATACGCAGTATTTT. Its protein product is CASSLVQGATDTQYF.

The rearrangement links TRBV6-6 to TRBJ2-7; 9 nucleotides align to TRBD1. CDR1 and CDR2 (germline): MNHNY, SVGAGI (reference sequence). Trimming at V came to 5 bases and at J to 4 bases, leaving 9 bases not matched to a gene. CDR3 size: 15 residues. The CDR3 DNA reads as TGTGCCAGCAGTGCTACCGGGACAGGGAAGTACGAGCAGTACTTC. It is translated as CASSATGTGKYEQYF.

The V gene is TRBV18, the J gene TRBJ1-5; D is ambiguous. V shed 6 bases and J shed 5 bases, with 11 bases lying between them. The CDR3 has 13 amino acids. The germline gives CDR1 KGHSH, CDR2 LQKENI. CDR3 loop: CASSSGNDQPQHF. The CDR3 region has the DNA TGTGCCAGCTCGTCGGGGAACGATCAGCCCCAGCATTTT.

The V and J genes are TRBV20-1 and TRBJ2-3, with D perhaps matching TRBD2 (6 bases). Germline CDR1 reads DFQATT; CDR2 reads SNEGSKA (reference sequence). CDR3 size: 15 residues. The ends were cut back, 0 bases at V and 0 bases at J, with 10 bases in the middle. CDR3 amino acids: CSARDATRSTDTQYF. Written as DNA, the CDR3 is TGCAGTGCTAGAGACGCGACTAGAAGCACAGATACGCAGTATTTT.